The present T cell receptor beta chain was sequenced within a study of CD8+ T cells in alopecia areata. Whole-study context: Percentage of affected scalp area was the basis on which treated patients' severity was scored.

Germline V gene data show CDR1 as SQVTM and CDR2 as ANQGSEA. Between the trimmed V and J ends, which lost 1 base and 5 bases, there was a span of 6 bases. CDR3 length: 11 residues. Once RNA had been extracted, it was reverse transcribed into cDNA to act as the sequencing template. Sequencing was performed with immunoSEQ multiplex PCR; in TCRdb, only in-frame clones are kept and a portion is missing. The sample has around 160,000 clones; around three fifths are singletons. Treatment meaning: oral pan-JAK inhibitor, 5-10 mg twice daily. The source was CD4+ T cells sorted from blood, collected at week 24, from a patient treated with tofacitinib. The origin of this receptor is a human donor with alopecia areata. This chain connects TRBV29-1 to TRBJ2-7; no clear D. For the CDR3, the DNA is TGCAGCGTTGAAGCCTCTCACGAGCAGTACTTC. As protein: CSVEASHEQYF.